The clone carrying this T cell receptor (beta chain) was observed a handful of times. Its antigen is unidentified. From the PCR reads, TCRdb called clonotypes with MiXCR, one entry per CDR3 protein. The repertoire includes roughly 97,000 distinct CDR3 sequences, about 24% of them detected once, and 0.85% to 1% sits in the top ten. The sample belongs to a study of molecular identifiers for immune sequencing clone quantification. As for the study in general: Replicate RNA from around 20,000 or 100,000 naive CD8 T cells formed five aliquots; four were sequenced. Study findings and constraints: The share of molecules held by clones above 20 RNA copies was over 99% in effector cells and under 1% in naive cells.

The V gene's germline CDR1 is LNHDA and CDR2 SQIVND (reference sequence). Trimming took off 5 bases at V and 3 bases at J, with 16 bases between the two ends. This CDR3 is 15 amino acids long. Input material: naive CD8+ T cells from blood, with Jurkat cell RNA spiked in. Subset indicated: FACS-sorted CD8+CD4-CCR7+CD45RA+ naive T cells. The receptor's source is a human donor in good health. Some libraries in this study had Jurkat cell RNA spiked in. The chain links TRBV19 to TRBJ2-5, with D possibly being TRBD1 (6 bases). CDR3 sequence reads: CASSFDTGLEETQYF. The CDR3, as DNA: TGTGCCAGTAGTTTTGACACAGGGTTAGAAGAGACCCAGTACTTC.